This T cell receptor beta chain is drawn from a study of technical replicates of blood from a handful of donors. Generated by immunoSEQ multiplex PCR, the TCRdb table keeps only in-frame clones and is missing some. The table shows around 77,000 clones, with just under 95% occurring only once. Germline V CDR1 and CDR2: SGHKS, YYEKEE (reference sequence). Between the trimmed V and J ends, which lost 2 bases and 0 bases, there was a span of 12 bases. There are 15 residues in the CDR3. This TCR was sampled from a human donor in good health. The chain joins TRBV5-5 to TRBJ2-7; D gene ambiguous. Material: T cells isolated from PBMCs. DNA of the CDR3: TGTGCCAGCAGCTTAATATACCTGAGCTCCTACGAGCAGTACTTC. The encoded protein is CASSLIYLSSYEQYF.